Following are 2 T cell receptor beta chains from one sample sequenced in a study of graft-versus-host responses after intestinal transplantation. Sequencing was performed with immunoSEQ multiplex PCR; in TCRdb, only in-frame clones are kept and a portion is missing. The table has approximately 90,000 clones, more than 85% seen once. Their specific antigens are unknown. Sequences were derived from unstimulated CD8+ T cells sorted from spleen or lymph node cells, sampled before transplant. These receptors were taken from a human donor who was the organ donor for an intestinal transplant.

The chain links TRBV5-1 to TRBJ1-1; no clear D gene. Germline CDR1 is SGHRS and CDR2 is YFSETQ. With 1 base removed from V and 2 bases from J, the gap between germline ends came to 9 bases. The CDR3 length is 14 residues. In DNA form, the CDR3 reads TGCGCCAGCAGCTTGAGACGGGATAACACTGAAGCTTTCTTT. It translates to CASSLRRDNTEAFF.

The rearrangement uses TRBV2 and TRBJ2-7; D is unresolved. The CDR3 is 12 amino acids. V was shortened by 4 bases and J by 0 bases, with 4 bases between the two germline ends. The germline V gene encodes CDR1 SNHLY and CDR2 FYNNEI. CDR3: CASSGSSYEQYF. The DNA for the CDR3 is TGTGCCAGCAGTGGGTCCTCCTACGAGCAGTACTTC.